The 18 T cell receptor beta chains given below trace back to one sample, sequenced in a study of T-cell reconstitution after alpha-beta-depleted transplantation in children. Using unique molecular identifiers, the investigators prepared the TCRbeta library. TCRdb redid the calling of the PCR reads with MiXCR, one entry per CDR3 protein. In the table there are about 310,000 distinct CDR3 sequences, approximately 23% of which are singletons. This sample comprised PBMCs, mostly from graft donor cells, obtained 180 days after TCRalphabeta/CD19-depleted stem cell transplant. The receptor set was obtained from a male patient younger than 18 who had a stem cell transplant for acute lymphoblastic leukemia, so the T cells may come from the graft donor.

This clonotype was counted a few times. The V call is TRBV4-1, the J call TRBJ2-5; 7 bases align to TRBD1. Germline trimming cut 3 bases from V and 1 base from J; bases unmatched to any gene: 5. The CDR3 spans 15 residues. CDR1 and CDR2 (germline): MGHRA, YSYEKL. The CDR3: CASSHSRGSQETQYF. The CDR3 nucleotides are TGCGCCAGCAGCCACAGCAGGGGGTCCCAAGAGACCCAGTACTTC.

This chain links TRBV12-3 or TRBV12-4 with TRBJ1-3; D gene ambiguous. Trimming took off 2 bases at V and 0 bases at J, with 8 bases between the two ends. The CDR3 contains 15 residues. CDR3 in amino acids: CASSLRATSGNTIYF. The CDR3 bases are TGTGCCAGCAGTTTAAGGGCCACCTCTGGAAACACCATATATTTT.

This clonotype was observed a few times. CDR3 nucleotide sequence: TGCGCCAGCAGCCGGGCGGGAGATGCCTACGAGCAGTACTTC. Its protein product is CASSRAGDAYEQYF. V is TRBV4-1 and J is TRBJ2-7, with 7 bases matching TRBD2. Germline loops: CDR1 MGHRA, CDR2 YSYEKL. V was pared by 4 bases and J by 2 bases, with 5 bases of the junction left unmatched. The CDR3 runs 14 residues.

In this sample, this clonotype turned up a few times. The genes are TRBV9 and TRBJ2-1; no clear D. Trimming cost V 2 bases and J 4 bases, with 7 bases left between them. This CDR3 contains 13 residues. Per germline, CDR1 SGDLS and CDR2 YYNGEE. CDR3 residues: CASSVAIYNEQFF. The CDR3 DNA reads TGTGCCAGCAGCGTGGCCATTTACAATGAGCAGTTCTTC.

V gene TRBV6-5 combines with J gene TRBJ2-1; D is unresolved. Germline values: CDR1 MNHEY, CDR2 SVGAGI. The CDR3 runs 13 residues. V was cut by 0 bases and J by 8 bases, with 8 bases left in between. The CDR3 nucleotides read TGTGCCAGCAGTTACTCCAAGGGTCATGAGCAGTTCTTC. The encoded protein is CASSYSKGHEQFF.

Only a few counts were recorded for this clonotype. The J gene is TRBJ2-1, the V gene TRBV5-1, with 7 bases that match TRBD1. Germline trimming cut 4 bases from V and 4 bases from J; bases unmatched to any gene: 5. The CDR3 has 14 amino acids. The germline CDR1 and CDR2 sequences are SGHRS and YFSETQ. The CDR3 sequence is CASSPETGYNEQFF. The CDR3 region has the DNA TGCGCCAGCAGCCCGGAGACAGGGTACAATGAGCAGTTCTTC.

There are a few counts of this clonotype. This sequence joins TRBV20-1 and TRBJ2-5, with TRBD2 identical over 10 bases. Germline V lookup: CDR1 DFQATT, CDR2 SNEGSKA (reference sequence). The CDR3 is 14 amino acids. V lost 4 bases to trimming and J lost 4 bases; unmatched junction nucleotides: 6. The CDR3 nucleotides are TGCAGTGCTAACGGGCTAGCGGGAGCAGAGACCCAGTACTTC. As protein: CSANGLAGAETQYF.

This clonotype was recorded a few times. The CDR3 sequence is CASSLAQGNEQYF. CDR3 nucleotide sequence: TGTGCCAGCAGTTTGGCACAGGGTAACGAGCAGTACTTC. The genes are TRBV28 and TRBJ2-7; D perhaps matches TRBD1 (6 bases). Per germline, CDR1 MDHEN and CDR2 SYDVKM. CDR3 length equals 13 residues. Between the trimmed V and J ends, which lost 3 bases and 5 bases, there was a span of 11 bases.

Only a few counts were recorded for this clonotype. The chain has TRBV6-1 and TRBJ2-7; 13 bases match TRBD2. Germline V gives CDR1 MNHNS, CDR2 SASEGT. This CDR3 has 16 residues. Unmatched junction bases numbered 8, after V lost 5 bases and J lost 4 bases. CDR3 sequence reads: CASSLRTSGSPYEQYF. The CDR3 coding sequence is TGTGCCAGCAGTCTCCGGACTAGCGGGAGCCCATACGAGCAGTACTTC.

This clonotype has a handful of counts. J is TRBJ2-5 and V is TRBV25-1; perhaps TRBD2 as D (6 bases). Trimming removed 0 bases from V and 5 bases from J, with 19 bases in between. The CDR3 spans 17 residues. Germline V gene sequence: CDR1 MGHDK, CDR2 SYGVNS. The CDR3 reads CASSEYRGRLVGETQYF. In DNA form, the CDR3 reads TGTGCCAGCAGTGAATATCGAGGACGACTAGTCGGGGAGACCCAGTACTTC.

In this sample, this clonotype turned up many times. The genes are TRBV20-1 and TRBJ1-1; unclear D gene. Germline values: CDR1 DFQATT, CDR2 SNEGSKA (reference sequence). V lost 1 base, J lost 0 bases, and 9 bases lay in between. CDR3 length equals 14 residues. For the CDR3, the DNA is TGCAGTGCTAGAGGTAGTAGGCTGAACACTGAAGCTTTCTTT. It translates to CSARGSRLNTEAFF.

This rearrangement joins TRBV6-1 to TRBJ2-7, with D unclear. Germline CDR1 MNHNS, CDR2 SASEGT. V shed 7 bases and J shed 2 bases, with 12 bases lying between them. This CDR3 is 13 amino acids long. The CDR3 DNA is TGTGCCAGCAAACGGGCCTATCCCTACGAGCAGTACTTC. Translated, it gives CASKRAYPYEQYF.

The chain uses TRBV6-5 and TRBJ2-1, with D possibly called TRBD1 or TRBD2 (6 bases each). Germline V lookup: CDR1 MNHEY, CDR2 SVGAGI. With 2 bases removed from V and 4 bases from J, the gap between germline ends came to 12 bases. The CDR3 consists of 15 residues. The CDR3 DNA reads as TGTGCCAGCAGTTACCCCGGGGGCGGATACAATGAGCAGTTCTTC. This translates into CASSYPGGGYNEQFF.

The V gene is TRBV6-5, the J gene TRBJ2-1; D is uncertain. V gave up 2 bases and J gave up 5 bases, with 7 bases separating them. The CDR3 spans 13 residues. Germline CDR1 and CDR2: MNHEY and SVGAGI. The CDR3 reads CASSYGRHNEQFF. The CDR3 bases are TGTGCCAGCAGTTACGGGCGGCACAATGAGCAGTTCTTC.

This chain joins TRBV12-3 or TRBV12-4 and TRBJ2-4; D may be TRBD1 or TRBD2 (5 bases each). Deletions cut 6 bases from V and 0 bases from J, with 12 bases between. This CDR3 is built from 15 residues. In DNA form, the CDR3 reads TGTGCCAGCAGCCCGGGGCGGCTAGCCAAAAACATTCAGTACTTC. As protein: CASSPGRLAKNIQYF.

V is TRBV9 and J is TRBJ2-1; the match to TRBD2 covers 12 bases. The V gene end was trimmed by 6 bases and the J gene end by 0 bases; junction bases not matched to a gene: 7. Germline V CDR1 and CDR2: SGDLS, YYNGEE. This CDR3 has 17 residues. As DNA, the CDR3 is TGTGCCAGCAAGGACCTGACTAGCGGGAGCTCCTACAATGAGCAGTTCTTC. Encoded protein: CASKDLTSGSSYNEQFF.

This clonotype was seen many times. The chain recombines TRBV4-1 with TRBJ2-3; D is perhaps TRBD1 or TRBD2 (5 bases each). Germline values: CDR1 MGHRA, CDR2 YSYEKL. This CDR3 comprises 14 residues. V lost 2 bases, J lost 2 bases, and 8 bases lay in between. CDR3 residues: CASSQPGTTDTQYF. The CDR3 DNA sequence: TGCGCCAGCAGCCAACCCGGGACCACAGATACGCAGTATTTT.

This chain connects TRBV7-3 to TRBJ2-2; TRBD1 matches 9 bases. The CDR3 runs to 18 residues. V shed 1 base and J 3 bases; nucleotides not matched to a gene: 9. The germline CDR1 and CDR2 sequences are SGHTA and FQGTGA. CDR3 DNA sequence: TGTGCCAGCAGCTTAAGGAGACCGGGACAGGGTGACACCGGGGAGCTGTTTTTT. Its translation is CASSLRRPGQGDTGELFF.